The 16 T cell receptor beta chains below come from one sample, sequenced in a study of T cell responses to AZD1222 COVID-19 vaccine. Sequenced by immunoSEQ multiplex PCR; TCRdb stores in-frame clones only, minus some. The sample lists 100,000 to 150,000 clones, 91% occurring once. The material was peripheral blood, obtained 28 days after the second AZD1222 dose. Receptors were obtained from an adult who received the AZD1222 COVID-19 vaccine.

This chain links TRBV6-5 with TRBJ2-7; maybe TRBD1 (6 bases). CDR3 length: 13 amino acids. Germline values: CDR1 MNHEY, CDR2 SVGAGI. Trimming removed 6 bases from V and 2 bases from J, with 11 bases in between. DNA of the CDR3: TGTGCCAGCAGGAGGACAGCGGCCTACGAGCAGTACTTC. It encodes CASRRTAAYEQYF.

This chain connects TRBV9 to TRBJ1-6; 7 bases fit TRBD1. V was pared by 3 bases and J by 5 bases, with 5 bases of the junction left unmatched. The CDR3 covers 15 residues. Germline CDR1 and CDR2: SGDLS and YYNGEE. This CDR3 is CASSEGGQNNSPLHF. In nucleotides, the CDR3 is TGTGCCAGCAGCGAGGGGGGACAGAATAATTCACCCCTCCACTTT.

The chain carries TRBV7-9 and TRBJ2-7, with 11 bases matching TRBD2. Looked up from germline, CDR1 is SEHNR and CDR2 is FQNEAQ (reference sequence). The ends lost 9 bases at V and 3 bases at J; junction bases unmatched: 10. This CDR3 region has 15 residues. In nucleotides, the CDR3 is TGTGCCAGAGCCCCCCGGGGGACTAGCGGCTACGAGCAGTACGTC. Protein: CARAPRGTSGYEQYV.

The sample holds one count of this clone. This chain links TRBV7-9 with TRBJ2-5, with D perhaps matching TRBD1 or TRBD2 (5 bases each). V gave up 5 bases and J gave up 5 bases, with 12 bases separating them. Germline CDR1 reads SEHNR; CDR2 reads FQNEAQ (reference sequence). This CDR3 comprises 13 residues. The CDR3: CASSPSEGETQYF. CDR3 nucleotide sequence: TGTGCCAGCAGCCCAAGCGAGGGGGAGACCCAGTACTTC.

The chain uses TRBV2 and TRBJ2-3; TRBD1 matches at 7 bases. This CDR3 has 13 amino acids. The J segment lost 2 bases and the V segment lost 6 bases, leaving 2 bases of the junction unmatched. CDR1 and CDR2 from the germline V gene are SNHLY and FYNNEI. CDR3 in amino acids: CASRGQNTDTQYF. In DNA form, the CDR3 reads TGTGCCAGCAGGGGACAGAACACAGATACGCAGTATTTT.

A word on this clone: One junction end does not reproduce the germline sequence, and a read error may be involved. This chain links TRBV19 with TRBJ1-2; no firm D call. CDR3 size: 14 residues. Germline CDR1 reads LNHDA; CDR2 reads SQIVND (reference sequence). The CDR3 bases are TGTGCCAGTCGGTGGGCGGAAAGGGATTATGACTACACCTTC. Its translation is CASRWAERDYDYTF. The whole variable domain, remainder taken from reference TRBV19 and TRBJ1-2, is DGGITQSPKYLFRKEGQNVTLSCEQNLNHDAMYWYRQDPGQGLRLIYYSQIVNDFQKGDIAEGYSVSREKKESFPLTVTSAQKNPTAFYLCASRWAERDYDYTFGSGTRLTVV.

The gene calls are TRBV11-1 and TRBJ2-1, with 7 bases that match TRBD2. The junction had 12 bases not matched to a gene; V was cut back by 5 bases and J by 8 bases. Germline values: CDR1 SGHAT, CDR2 FQDESV (reference sequence). The CDR3 has 15 amino acids. As DNA, the CDR3 is TGTGCCAGCAGCATTACTAGCGAGACGTGGTATGAGCAGTTCTTC. Amino acid sequence: CASSITSETWYEQFF. The complete variable domain, with remaining parts taken from reference TRBV11-1 and TRBJ2-1, reads EAEVAQSPRYKITEKSQAVAFWCDPISGHATLYWYRQILGQGPELLVQFQDESVVDDSQLPKDRFSAERLKGVDSTLKIQPAELGDSAMYLCASSITSETWYEQFFGPGTRLTVL.

The chain combines TRBV5-5 with TRBJ1-1; D not resolved. Germline V gives CDR1 SGHKS, CDR2 YYEKEE (reference sequence). The CDR3 runs 13 residues. The V end was cut by 0 bases, the J end by 5 bases, with 8 bases between. The CDR3 sequence is CASSLGSETEAFF. The CDR3 DNA follows: TGTGCCAGCAGCTTGGGCAGTGAGACTGAAGCTTTCTTT.

The rearrangement joins TRBV10-3 to TRBJ1-2, with D perhaps matching TRBD1 (6 bases). This CDR3 has 11 amino acids. The V gene's germline CDR1 is ENHRY and CDR2 SYGVKD. Trimming took off 4 bases at V and 10 bases at J, with 10 bases between the two ends. This CDR3 is CAISGGQTYTF. Here the CDR3 DNA reads TGTGCCATCAGTGGAGGACAGACCTACACCTTC.

V usage is TRBV6-5 and J usage is TRBJ2-3; D tentatively reads TRBD1 or TRBD2 (5 bases each). V was trimmed by 4 bases and J by 3 bases, leaving 8 bases between them. The CDR3 is made up of 13 amino acids. CDR1 MNHEY and CDR2 SVGAGI come from the germline V gene. The CDR3, as DNA: TGTGCCAGCAGTTTAGAGGGGACAGATACGCAGTATTTT. Its translation: CASSLEGTDTQYF.

The CDR3 DNA is TGTGCCAGCAGCTTAGTAGGCAGGGTCGGGAACACTGAAGCTTTCTTT. Translating it yields CASSLVGRVGNTEAFF. The genes are TRBV7-8 and TRBJ1-1; D might be TRBD1 (5 bases). Deletions cut 1 base from V and 1 base from J, with 13 bases between. Germline V gene sequence: CDR1 SGHVS, CDR2 FQNEAQ. The CDR3 contains 16 residues.

The V call is TRBV10-3, the J call TRBJ2-7; no reliable D call. Trimming left V 5 bases short and J 3 bases short, with 8 bases between. The germline V gene encodes CDR1 ENHRY and CDR2 SYGVKD. This CDR3 comprises 12 residues. CDR3 bases: TGTGCCATCAGTCCCGATTTCTACGAGCAGTACGTC. Translation gives CAISPDFYEQYV.

V gene TRBV6-6 combines with J gene TRBJ1-1; 9 bases are shared with TRBD1. After removal of 8 bases from V and 6 bases from J, the junction contained 4 bases not matched to a gene. This CDR3 is 12 amino acids long. Looked up from germline, CDR1 is MNHNY and CDR2 is SVGAGI (reference sequence). The CDR3, as DNA: TGTGCCAGCGACAGGGGGTACGCTGAAGCTTTCTTT. Its protein is CASDRGYAEAFF.

The chain joins TRBV11-2 to TRBJ1-3, with D maybe TRBD1 (5 bases). Trimming cost V 3 bases and J 3 bases, with 18 bases left between them. The CDR3 length is 17 residues. Germline loops: CDR1 SGHAT, CDR2 FQNNGV. The CDR3 region has the DNA TGTGCCAGCAGCTTTGGTGAGGGAAGGGGACTTGGAAACACCATATATTTT. As protein: CASSFGEGRGLGNTIYF.

The chain uses TRBV4-1 and TRBJ2-5; no clear D. Germline CDR1 and CDR2: MGHRA and YSYEKL. The V gene lost 2 bases and the J gene lost 5 bases, with 15 bases spanning the gap. The CDR3 has 15 amino acids. CDR3 residues: CASSQPLTRPETQYF. In DNA, the CDR3 is TGCGCCAGCAGCCAACCCCTGACTCGCCCCGAGACCCAGTACTTC.

V and J are TRBV10-3 and TRBJ1-6; D gene ambiguous. Trimming took off 4 bases at V and 13 bases at J, with 14 bases between the two ends. CDR3 length: 13 residues. Germline V gene data show CDR1 as ENHRY and CDR2 as SYGVKD. CDR3 DNA sequence: TGTGCCATCAGTGGGACGGCCGATCAGCCCCTCCACTTT. It encodes CAISGTADQPLHF.